This is a list of T cell receptor beta chains from one sample in a study of T cell repertoires in cytomegalovirus infection. Each CDR3 protein gets one entry after TCRdb re-called the reads with MiXCR. The data show roughly 800,000 distinct CDR3 sequences, 29% seen once. No antigen has been identified for these receptors. This sample comprised cultured CD8+ T cells from PBMCs, obtained from culture after CMV antigen stimulation. These receptor sequences come from a human donor in good health (CMV status not recorded). Some clones in this sample may be carry-over from other donors' samples. Each CDR3 is given without its conserved first and last residue. The order of the fields is V gene, J gene, CDR3 protein.

TRBV5-3,TRBJ1-1,ASSFSGTSNTEAF
TRBV5-1,TRBJ2-1,ASSLSGGGEQF
TRBV3-1,TRBJ2-3,ASSQGGGRSDTQY
TRBV4-2,TRBJ2-2,ASSQDISGTGELF
TRBV7-6,TRBJ1-2,ASSLVIWESYGYT
TRBV7-8,TRBJ2-2,ASRLAPTNTGELF
TRBV10-3,TRBJ2-3,AISELTSGFALDTQY
TRBV28,TRBJ2-5,ASSLMGGKETQY
TRBV6-1,TRBJ1-4,ATAPLWATNEKLF
TRBV3-1,TRBJ2-1,ASSQAVRAGLGEQF
TRBV7-8,TRBJ2-7,ASSLDPNYEQY
TRBV7-2,TRBJ2-1,ASSPQAHEQF
TRBV10-3,TRBJ2-7,AISESGREQY
TRBV7-9,TRBJ1-2,ASSDGGDRQTWGYT
TRBV7-9,TRBJ2-5,ASSPPRAGVMAGY
TRBV12-5,TRBJ2-2,ASGWGTDANTGELF
TRBV7-2,TRBJ2-7,AGSLGDIAYEQY
TRBV29-1,TRBJ2-1,SVEGVEQF
TRBV13,TRBJ1-5,ASSFGSYNQPQH
TRBV12-3/TRBV12-4,TRBJ1-5,ASSLRTGYSNQPQH
TRBV4-1,TRBJ2-2,ASSLRIAGGRGTGELF
TRBV4-2,TRBJ1-2,ASSQDHGQTAYGYT
TRBV3-1,TRBJ2-3,ASSPEVDTQY
TRBV20-1,TRBJ2-1,SVTPTSRGRERYNEQF
TRBV6-2/TRBV6-3,TRBJ1-5,ASSYGPYPRVGAAQH
TRBV10-3,TRBJ2-1,AISFNGQSGDYNEQF
TRBV6-1,TRBJ1-5,ASSKGGKFSNQPQH
TRBV15,TRBJ1-6,ATSRDLTGVNSPLH
TRBV5-4,TRBJ2-5,ASSLVGSGQETQY
TRBV7-8,TRBJ2-1,ASSLARKNEQF
TRBV6-5,TRBJ2-2,ASRPFTGDTGELF
TRBV9,TRBJ2-5,ASSETSGGAQETQY
TRBV9,TRBJ2-1,ASSSWTSSYNEQF
TRBV4-1,TRBJ2-1,ASSLGTGGQSYNEQF
TRBV7-2,TRBJ2-1,ASSRYRDLKENEQF
TRBV13,TRBJ1-2,ASSLGQGGNRGYT
TRBV4-2,TRBJ2-5,ASSQAGILTSGSEETQY
TRBV6-1,TRBJ2-3,ASSQRGGPDTQY
TRBV24-1,TRBJ2-1,ATSDLRGGEQF
TRBV28,TRBJ2-4,ASSLWVADVVAKNIQY
TRBV7-8,TRBJ1-3,ASSTGDGNTIY
TRBV19,TRBJ1-5,ASSAYQGSNQPQH
TRBV6-6,TRBJ2-7,ASSYNPGEQY
TRBV12-3/TRBV12-4,TRBJ2-1,ASSGVLAGGPNEQF
TRBV20-1,TRBJ1-5,SAADRGREPQH
TRBV13,TRBJ1-2,ASRLAEVRGRYGYT
TRBV5-4,TRBJ2-3,ASSPPGTGPPLGADTQY
TRBV9,TRBJ2-5,ASSITSAQETQY
TRBV6-1,TRBJ1-3,ASSPTVNIGNTIY
TRBV19,TRBJ2-7,ASSRDSAYEQY
TRBV7-6,TRBJ1-1,ASSPSRGYTEAF
TRBV28,TRBJ1-2,ASRRDRGQGYGYT
TRBV29-1,TRBJ1-2,SVLSRDRAREGYT
TRBV7-2,TRBJ2-3,ASRYPGRGRGTDTQY
TRBV2,TRBJ2-3,ASSDRSGRTDTQY